This TCR beta chain was sequenced for a study of response to subunit inactivated influenza vaccine. Broader study findings: Authors suggested few new T cells are recruited by each seasonal influenza vaccination.

The germline V and J ends were trimmed by 0 bases and 4 bases, with 10 bases remaining between them. Germline loops: CDR1 SGHRS, CDR2 YFSETQ. CDR3 length: 14 amino acids. TCRdb called the RT-PCR reads again in MiXCR, with one record for every CDR3 protein. The sample shows around 480,000 distinct CDR3 sequences, approximately 9.9% of them seen only once. Concerning this clonotype itself: Its specificity is not known.

This TCR derives from a man aged 50 to 59 who received an inactivated influenza vaccine. The chain couples TRBV5-1 to TRBJ1-2; D remains ambiguous. The sample in question was PBMCs from blood, obtained around seven weeks after vaccination. In nucleotides, the CDR3 is TGCGCCAGCAGCTTGGTGAACAGTCTCTATGGCTACACCTTC. This encodes CASSLVNSLYGYTF.